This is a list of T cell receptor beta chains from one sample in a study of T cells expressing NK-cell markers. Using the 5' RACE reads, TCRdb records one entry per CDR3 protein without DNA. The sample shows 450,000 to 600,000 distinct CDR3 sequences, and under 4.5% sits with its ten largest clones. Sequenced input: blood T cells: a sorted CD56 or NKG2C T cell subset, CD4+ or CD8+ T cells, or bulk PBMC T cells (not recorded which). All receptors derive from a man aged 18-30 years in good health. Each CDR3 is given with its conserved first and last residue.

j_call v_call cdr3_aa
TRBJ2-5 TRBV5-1 CASGGTFQETQYF
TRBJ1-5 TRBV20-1 CSARDPRAGSNQPQHF
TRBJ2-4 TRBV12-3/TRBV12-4 CASSTTGQGEQYF
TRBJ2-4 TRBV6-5 CASSYSRTGAKNIQYF
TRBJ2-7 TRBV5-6 CASSRGHPLRDNSYEQYF
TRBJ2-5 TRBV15 CATSRDSLGLAGAETQYF
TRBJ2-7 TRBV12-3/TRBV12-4 CASSLGSRQYF
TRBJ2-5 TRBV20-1 CSARDALAVQETQYF
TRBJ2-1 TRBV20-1 CSARTLAGPYNEQFF
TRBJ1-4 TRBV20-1 CSASLSPGNEKLFF
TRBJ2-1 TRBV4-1 CASSQPGQAVWNEQFF
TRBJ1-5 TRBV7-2 CASSQTRGLSQRQHF
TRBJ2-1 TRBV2 CASWSEDFNNEQFF
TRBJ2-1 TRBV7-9 CASSTPGLGQYNEQFF
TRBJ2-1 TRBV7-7 CASSSSDREREQFF
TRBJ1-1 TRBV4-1 CASSTPGPKNVAFF
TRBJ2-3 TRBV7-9 CASSPPAGDTDTQYF
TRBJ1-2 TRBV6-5 CASSLQGGRNGYTF
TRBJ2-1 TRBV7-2 CASSLSRASYNEQFF
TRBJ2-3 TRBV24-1 CATSDSGRSTDTQYF
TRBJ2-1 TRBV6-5 CAARQGDNEQFF
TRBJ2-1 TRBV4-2 CASSHLTESSYNEQFF
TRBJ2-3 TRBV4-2 CASSQESSGTTDTQYF
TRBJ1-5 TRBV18 CASSRDINQPQHF
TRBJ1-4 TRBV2 CASSGGWGVSEKLFF
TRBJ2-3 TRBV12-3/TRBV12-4 CASSSGLAGGPVTDTQYF
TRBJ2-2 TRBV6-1 CASSRNPPPGELFF
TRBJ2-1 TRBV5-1 CASSLDEGRVDEQFF
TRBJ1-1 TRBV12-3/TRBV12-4 CASSFLSGGPTEAFF
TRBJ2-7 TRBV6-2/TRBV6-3 CASSDQLGKSYEQYF
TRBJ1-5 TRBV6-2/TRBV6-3 CASRSDRQVDQPQHF
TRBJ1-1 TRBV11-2 CASSPASGYEAFF
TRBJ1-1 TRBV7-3 CASSQGTVAEAFF
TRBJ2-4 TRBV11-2 CASSPGTSGRAPKNIQYF
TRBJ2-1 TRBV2 CASSEAASIRNEQFF
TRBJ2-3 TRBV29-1 CSARAPLSDTQYF
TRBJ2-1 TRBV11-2 CASSLVGLRTYNEQFF
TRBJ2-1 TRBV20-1 CSARLRQEGNEQFF
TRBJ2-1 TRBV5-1 CASSRYSGSDEQFF
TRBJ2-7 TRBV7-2 CASSTDYGSSYEQYF
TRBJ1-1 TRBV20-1 CSASRLGGGITEAFF
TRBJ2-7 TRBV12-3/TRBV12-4 CASRGFGIKSYEQYF
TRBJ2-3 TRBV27 CASSLIPPSRGDTQYF
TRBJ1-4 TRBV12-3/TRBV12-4 CASSPGQEATNEKLFF
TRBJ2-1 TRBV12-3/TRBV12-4 CASSLGTRLRGLPTYNEQFF
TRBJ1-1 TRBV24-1 CATSETGLAGEAFF
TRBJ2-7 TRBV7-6 CASTSGTGAEQYF
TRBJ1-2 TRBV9 CASSVDRAYGYTF
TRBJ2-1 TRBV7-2 CASSVGDSPYNEQFF
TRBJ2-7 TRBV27 CASSLAGVGEQYF
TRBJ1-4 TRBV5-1 CASSSDSRTEKLFF
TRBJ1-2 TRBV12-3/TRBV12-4 CASSYPGSNYGYTF
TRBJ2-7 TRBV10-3 CAISEGLASTYEQYF
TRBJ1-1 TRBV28 CASRSSGPRKAFF
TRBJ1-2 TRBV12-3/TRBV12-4 CASSLDRVDYGYTF
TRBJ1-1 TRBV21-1 CASPLGGGLNTEAFF
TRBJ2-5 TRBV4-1 CASSQVLAGGEETQYF
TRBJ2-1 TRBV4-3 CASSQANMDEQFF